This T cell receptor beta chain was retrieved from a study of CD8 T cells in ankylosing spondylitis. The CDR3 consists of 16 residues. CDR1 DFQATT and CDR2 SNEGSKA come from the germline V gene (reference sequence). V lost 3 bases to trimming and J lost 9 bases, with 24 bases between them. A single record per CDR3 protein comes from TCRdb applying MiXCR to the 5' RACE reads. The sample has around 340,000 distinct CDR3 sequences, about 14% seen once. This TCR was recovered from a male donor with ankylosing spondylitis or in good health (not recorded which). Input material: blood, either unsorted or a sorted T cell fraction (not recorded which). The chain uses TRBV20-1 and TRBJ2-1, with a possible D match to TRBD1 (5 bases). The DNA of the CDR3 is TGCAGTGCTAGGCCGCTACAATGGGGCCGCTCTGGTGAGCAGTTCTTC. This sequence encodes CSARPLQWGRSGEQFF.